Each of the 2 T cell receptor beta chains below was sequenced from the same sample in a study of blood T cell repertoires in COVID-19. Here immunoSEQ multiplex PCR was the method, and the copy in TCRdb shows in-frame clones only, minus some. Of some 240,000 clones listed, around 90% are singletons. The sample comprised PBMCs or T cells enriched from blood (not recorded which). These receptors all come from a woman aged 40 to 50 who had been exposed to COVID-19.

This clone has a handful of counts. The CDR3 DNA sequence: TGTGCCAGCAACCCGCTTAGGGCGGACTCAGGCTACACCTTC. Protein sequence: CASNPLRADSGYTF. The rearrangement links TRBV7-9 to TRBJ1-2; no clear D. The CDR3 length is 14 residues. Trimming removed 7 bases from V and 8 bases from J, with 20 bases in between. Germline-derived CDR1 and CDR2 are SEHNR and FQNEAQ (reference sequence).

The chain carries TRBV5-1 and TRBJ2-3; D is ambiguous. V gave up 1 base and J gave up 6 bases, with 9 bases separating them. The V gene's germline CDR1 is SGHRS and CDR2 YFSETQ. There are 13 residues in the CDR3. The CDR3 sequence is CASSLNPRDTQYF. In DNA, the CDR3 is TGCGCCAGCAGCTTGAACCCGCGGGATACGCAGTATTTT.